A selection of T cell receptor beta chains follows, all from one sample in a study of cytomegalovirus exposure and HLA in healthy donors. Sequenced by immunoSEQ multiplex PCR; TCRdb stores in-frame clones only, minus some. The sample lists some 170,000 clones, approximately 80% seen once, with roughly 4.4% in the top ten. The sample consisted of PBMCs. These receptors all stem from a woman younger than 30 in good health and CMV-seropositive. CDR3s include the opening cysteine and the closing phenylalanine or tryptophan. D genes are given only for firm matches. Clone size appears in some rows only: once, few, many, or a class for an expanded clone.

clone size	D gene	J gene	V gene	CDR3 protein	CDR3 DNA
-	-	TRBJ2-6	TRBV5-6	CASSPLVLSGANVLTF	TGTGCCAGCAGCCCCCTCGTGTTATCTGGGGCCAACGTCCTGACTTTC
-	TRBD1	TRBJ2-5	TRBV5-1	CASSLGQGAFGETQYF	TGCGCCAGCAGCTTGGGGCAGGGGGCCTTTGGGGAGACCCAGTACTTC
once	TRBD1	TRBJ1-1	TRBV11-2	CASSLGYRGGTEAFF	TGTGCCAGCAGCTTAGGGTACAGGGGGGGCACTGAAGCTTTCTTT
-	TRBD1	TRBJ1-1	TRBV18	CASSRDSDSAEAFF	TGTGCCAGCTCACGGGACAGCGACTCGGCTGAAGCTTTCTTT
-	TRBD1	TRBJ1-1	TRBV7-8	CASSLIPRTGAENTEAFF	TGTGCCAGCAGCTTAATTCCCCGGACAGGGGCAGAGAACACTGAAGCTTTCTTT
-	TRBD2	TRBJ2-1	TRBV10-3	CAITELAGGPNEQFF	TGTGCCATCACCGAACTAGCGGGGGGCCCCAATGAGCAGTTCTTC
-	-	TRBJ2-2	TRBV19	CASAALGGELFF	TGTGCCAGTGCCGCTCTCGGCGGGGAGCTGTTTTTT
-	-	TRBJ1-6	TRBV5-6	CASSSGQTNSPLHF	TGTGCCAGCAGCTCCGGACAGACAAATTCACCCCTCCACTTT
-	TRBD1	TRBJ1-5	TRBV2	CASSGGTGGNQPQHF	TGTGCCAGCAGTGGGGGGACAGGAGGCAATCAGCCCCAGCATTTT
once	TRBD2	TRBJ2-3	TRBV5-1	CASSKDSGVTDTQYF	TGCGCCAGCAGTAAGGATAGCGGGGTCACAGATACGCAGTATTTT
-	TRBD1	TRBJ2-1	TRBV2	CASSPEWTGNNEQFF	TGTGCCAGCAGCCCGGAGTGGACAGGGAACAATGAGCAGTTCTTC
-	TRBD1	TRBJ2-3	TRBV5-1	CASSSGQADTQYF	TGCGCCAGCAGCTCCGGACAGGCAGATACGCAGTATTTT
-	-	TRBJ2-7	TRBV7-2	CASSWAGSEQYF	TGTGCCAGCAGCTGGGCGGGGTCCGAGCAGTACTTC
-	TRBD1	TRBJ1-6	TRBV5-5	CASSLRTGGGNSPLHF	TGTGCCAGCAGCCTTAGGACAGGGGGCGGAAATTCACCCCTCCACTTT
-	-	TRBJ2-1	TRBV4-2	CASSPDSHNEQFF	TGTGCCAGCAGCCCCGACTCTCACAATGAGCAGTTCTTC
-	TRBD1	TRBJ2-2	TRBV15	CATTGTVRNTGELFF	TGTGCCACCACCGGGACAGTGAGGAACACCGGGGAGCTGTTTTTT
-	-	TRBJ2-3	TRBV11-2	CASSLAPGGPADTQYF	TGTGCCAGCAGCTTAGCTCCGGGGGGCCCTGCAGATACGCAGTATTTT
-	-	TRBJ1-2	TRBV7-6	CASSSGPELGGYTF	TGTGCCAGCAGCTCAGGGCCCGAGCTAGGGGGCTACACCTTC
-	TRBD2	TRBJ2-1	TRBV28	CASSLVRGEIFYNEQFF	TGTGCCAGCAGTTTAGTCCGGGGGGAGATATTCTACAATGAGCAGTTCTTC
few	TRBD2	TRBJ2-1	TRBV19	CASSIRGGSYNEQFF	TGTGCCAGTAGTATTCGGGGGGGCTCCTACAATGAGCAGTTCTTC
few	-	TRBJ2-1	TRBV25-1	CASSEYRGAFNYNEQFF	TGTGCCAGCAGTGAATATCGGGGGGCATTTAACTACAATGAGCAGTTCTTC
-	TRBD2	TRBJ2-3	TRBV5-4	CASSLGGGADTQYF	TGTGCCAGCAGCTTGGGCGGGGGGGCGGATACGCAGTATTTT
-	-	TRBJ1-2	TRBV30	CAWSVQAGVHDTF	TGTGCCTGGAGTGTACAGGCAGGCGTCCATGACACCTTC
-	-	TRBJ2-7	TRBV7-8	CASSLELTGTYEQYF	TGTGCCAGCAGCTTAGAACTCACAGGGACCTACGAGCAGTACTTC
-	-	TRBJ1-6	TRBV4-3	CASSHGHTPGAGDSPLHF	TGCGCCAGCAGCCACGGGCACACGCCAGGGGCCGGGGATTCACCCCTCCACTTT
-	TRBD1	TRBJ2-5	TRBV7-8	CAGRDRGLSETQYF	TGTGCCGGCCGGGACAGGGGTCTGTCGGAGACCCAGTACTTC
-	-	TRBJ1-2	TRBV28	CATNSGGLGYGYTF	TGTGCCACTAACTCCGGGGGGCTGGGCTATGGCTACACCTTC